These T cell receptor beta chains were read from a single sample in a study of blood T cell repertoires in COVID-19. Assay: immunoSEQ multiplex PCR; the TCRdb copy retains only in-frame clones and omits some. The sample carries some 150,000 clones, 75% to 90% recorded once. Sample: peripheral blood. The receptors stem from an older woman with COVID-19, enrolled during active disease. Both conserved end residues are part of each CDR3. D genes are given only for firm matches. For some rows the clone size is stated as once, few or many, or as a class when expanded; others skip it.

clone_size d_call j_call v_call cdr3_nt cdr3_aa
NA NA TRBJ1-1 TRBV29-1 TGCAGCGTTGCCCATCAGGGCAACACTGAAGCTTTCTTT CSVAHQGNTEAFF
NA NA TRBJ2-7 TRBV27 TGTGCCAGCAGTTCCCTTACAGCGACAGAATCCTACGAGCAGTACTTC CASSSLTATESYEQYF
once TRBD2 TRBJ2-5 TRBV3-1/TRBV3-2 TGTGCCAGCAGCCAAGTTGGAGCGGGGGGGCCCCAAGAGACCCAGTACTTC CASSQVGAGGPQETQYF
NA TRBD2 TRBJ2-1 TRBV9 TGTGCCAGCAGCGTAGTTAACCTAGCGGGGGATGAGCAGTTCTTC CASSVVNLAGDEQFF
NA NA TRBJ1-4 TRBV9 TGTGCCAGCAACCCGGGGACACCAAATGAAAAACTGTTTTTT CASNPGTPNEKLFF
NA TRBD1 TRBJ2-1 TRBV19 TGTGCCAGTAGTATATCAGGGGGCGGGTACAATGAGCAGTTCTTC CASSISGGGYNEQFF
NA NA TRBJ2-7 TRBV20-1 TGCAGTGCTAGTTCCCATAAACAGGGGGAGGGAGAGCAGTACTTC CSASSHKQGEGEQYF
NA TRBD2 TRBJ2-7 TRBV6-2/TRBV6-3 TGTGCCAGCAGTTACACCGGGGGGTTAAACTACGAGCAGTACTTC CASSYTGGLNYEQYF
NA NA TRBJ2-3 TRBV6-5 TGTGCCAGCAGTTACCGGGGGGATACGCAGTATTTT CASSYRGDTQYF
NA NA TRBJ2-2 TRBV4-2 TGTGCCAGCAGCCAAGAACGGTACCCGAACACCGGGGAGCTGTTTTTT CASSQERYPNTGELFF
NA TRBD2 TRBJ2-3 TRBV5-6 TGTGCCAGCAGGCAACCCCTAGCGGTTCCGGGTACGCAGTATTTT CASRQPLAVPGTQYF
NA TRBD1 TRBJ1-4 TRBV5-1 TGCGCCAGCAGCCCGCTACTCGGACAGGGTACTAATGAAAAACTGTTTTTT CASSPLLGQGTNEKLFF